Reported below is one T cell receptor (beta chain). What it recognizes is unknown. This CDR3 is built from 14 residues. Germline V gives CDR1 SNHLY, CDR2 FYNNEI. Trimming took 5 bases from V and 3 from J; bases not matched to a gene: 5. This entry belongs to a study of brain T cells in children with intractable seizures. Study conclusions and caveats: Patients' HCMV serostatus was unknown; virus specificity rests on CDR3 similarity alone.

Measured with immunoSEQ multiplex PCR; TCRdb has only the in-frame clones, and not every one. This sample has 300,000 to 400,000 clones, with about 93% found just once. The time point here: blood from clinic visit 5 months post-surgery; TSC patient then seizure free. Only cases whose brain tissue showed the highest T cell transcript signatures were sequenced. Before surgery, patients took at least one anti-epileptic drug. The chain recombines TRBV2 with TRBJ2-3, with 7 nucleotides matching TRBD1. The sample in question was peripheral blood, obtained approximately 5 months after surgery. The TCR sequence derives from a boy less than two years old with tuberous sclerosis and intractable seizures. CDR3 nucleotides: TGTGCCAGCAGTTGGACAGGCAGAACAGATACGCAGTATTTT. This codes for CASSWTGRTDTQYF.